This T cell receptor beta chain originates from a study of identical twins. Of note for this clonotype: Antigen specificity is unknown.

CDR3 length: 15 amino acids. Germline V gives CDR1 MNHEY, CDR2 SVGAGI. V shed 0 bases and J 11 bases; nucleotides not matched to a gene: 6. Findings and caveats of the study: Monozygotic twin pairs showed more out-of-frame TCR alpha sharing than models estimated.

Healthy Caucasians, and only they, were the donors. It was template switching that added a universal primer site, and there were unique molecular identifiers on the cDNA. One entry per CDR3 protein, called by TCRdb with MiXCR from the 5' RACE reads. The data contain approximately 1.8 million distinct CDR3 sequences, roughly a third of them seen just once; the ten biggest clones take up around 0.3%. Material for sequencing was cord blood. This rearrangement joins TRBV6-5 to TRBJ2-5; 13 nucleotides agree with TRBD2. The receptor's source is a newborn girl in good health. The CDR3 loop reads CASSYSSGLAGEQYF. DNA of the CDR3: TGTGCCAGCAGTTACTCGAGTGGACTAGCGGGGGAGCAGTACTTC.